The 24 T cell receptor beta chains in this list originate from one sample, sequenced in a study of blood T cell repertoires in COVID-19. Generated by immunoSEQ multiplex PCR, the TCRdb table keeps only in-frame clones and is missing some. In the table there are fewer than 300,000 clones, around 89% of which are singletons. The sample comprised peripheral blood. Every receptor here comes from a man aged 60-69 years who had recovered from COVID-19.

The rearrangement joins TRBV9 to TRBJ2-3; 10 nucleotides agree with TRBD2. The CDR3 loop spans 16 amino acids. Per the germline V gene, CDR1 is SGDLS and CDR2 is YYNGEE. J lost 5 bases, V lost 0 bases, and 6 bases had no gene match. The CDR3 region is CASSVASGGARDTQYF. CDR3 coding DNA: TGTGCCAGCAGCGTAGCGAGCGGGGGGGCAAGAGATACGCAGTATTTT.

Here the CDR3 reads CASSLAPGTSGTEQFF. CDR3 bases: TGTGCCAGCAGCCTAGCACCTGGGACTAGCGGCACTGAGCAGTTCTTC. The genes are TRBV3-1 (or the pseudogene TRBV3-2) and TRBJ2-1; 11 positions match TRBD2. This CDR3 has 16 residues. Losses at the gene ends were 4 bases for V and 9 bases for J; bases not matched to a gene: 11. Per germline, CDR1 LGHDT and CDR2 YNNKEL (reference sequence).

The chain links TRBV7-2 to TRBJ2-4; the match to TRBD2 covers 9 bases. Germline V gene lookup returns CDR1 SGHTA and CDR2 FQGNSA. J gave up 12 bases and V 0 bases, and 15 bases lay outside the gene matches. The CDR3 extends over 17 amino acids. CDR3 in amino acids: CASSLAGGGAKIGNQYF. The CDR3 DNA reads as TGTGCCAGCAGCTTAGCGGGCGGGGGGGCGAAAATAGGAAATCAGTACTTC.

J is TRBJ2-2 and V is TRBV18; D remains ambiguous. From germline, CDR1 is KGHSH and CDR2 LQKENI. V was clipped by 2 bases and J by 2 bases, with 12 bases between them. The CDR3 length is 16 residues. CDR3 nucleotides: TGTGCCAGCTCACCAGGCAGGCCGCTTAACACCGGGGAGCTGTTTTTT. Translating gives CASSPGRPLNTGELFF.

V usage is TRBV11-3 and J usage is TRBJ2-1; tentative D call: TRBD1 (5 bases). V was shortened by 4 bases and J by 5 bases, with 12 bases between the two germline ends. This CDR3 is built from 14 residues. Germline CDR1 reads SGHNT; CDR2 reads YENEEA. CDR3 nucleotide sequence: TGTGCCAGCAGCTCCGGACACGCCAACAATGAGCAGTTCTTC. Residues: CASSSGHANNEQFF.

This chain links TRBV19 with TRBJ2-3, with TRBD2 matching over 14 bases. The J segment lost 7 bases and the V segment lost 6 bases, leaving 3 bases of the junction unmatched. The CDR3 totals 14 residues. Germline values: CDR1 LNHDA, CDR2 SQIVND (reference sequence). The chain's CDR3 is CASRRTSGGNTQYF. CDR3 bases: TGTGCCAGTAGGCGGACTAGCGGGGGGAATACGCAGTATTTT.

The chain links TRBV5-1 to TRBJ1-6; D is unclear. This CDR3 spans 12 amino acids. Per germline, CDR1 SGHRS and CDR2 YFSETQ. The V and J ends lost 3 bases and 12 bases respectively, with 10 bases between them. The CDR3 region is CASSYSSGPLHF. The CDR3 region has the DNA TGCGCCAGCAGCTACTCGTCGGGACCCCTCCACTTT.

This clone was seen more than once but under ten times. This chain connects TRBV12-3 or TRBV12-4 to TRBJ1-4; D is unresolved. V lost 8 bases and J 5 bases, leaving 12 bases between the germline ends. The CDR3 sequence is 13 residues long. The CDR3, as DNA: TGTGCCAGCTCCGGGGTTTGGAATGAAAAACTGTTTTTT. It is translated as CASSGVWNEKLFF.

To note about this clone: The junction departs from germline at one end; a sequencing error may be responsible. This chain links TRBV7-2 with TRBJ2-3; a weak D match, TRBD2 (6 bases). In germline, CDR1 is SGHTA, CDR2 FQGNSA. CDR3 length equals 14 residues. In DNA, the CDR3 is TGTGCCAGCAGCTTAGGAACTAGCAGAGATACGCAGTATTTT. It is translated as CASSLGTSRDTQYF.

The chain has TRBV12-2 and TRBJ2-7; no DNA check was done on the table's D call, TRBD1. TRBV12-2 is termed a pseudogene. This CDR3 region has 14 residues. CDR3 sequence reads: CASRLADRGHEQYF. CDR3 bases: TGTGCAAGTCGCTTGGCAGACAGGGGCCACGAGCAGTACTTC.

The CDR3 reads CASSMGTSGGNEQFF. DNA of the CDR3: TGCGCCAGCAGCATGGGGACTAGCGGGGGAAATGAGCAGTTCTTC. The V call is TRBV5-1, the J call TRBJ2-1; 14 nucleotides line up with TRBD2. V lost 4 bases, J lost 7 bases, and 4 bases stayed unmatched. The CDR3 length is 15 residues. Germline CDR1 and CDR2: SGHRS and YFSETQ.

This rearrangement joins TRBV5-1 to TRBJ2-3; 13 bases are a match to TRBD2. Per germline, CDR1 SGHRS and CDR2 YFSETQ. J was trimmed by 2 bases and V by 4 bases; bases with no gene match: 4. The CDR3 has 16 amino acids. The CDR3 spells CASSLGLAGATDTQYF. CDR3 DNA sequence: TGCGCCAGCAGCCTAGGACTAGCGGGGGCCACAGATACGCAGTATTTT. The variable domain in full, with the rest retrieved from reference TRBV5-1 and TRBJ2-3, is KAGVTQTPRYLIKTRGQQVTLSCSPISGHRSVSWYQQTPGQGLQFLFEYFSETQRNKGNFPGRFSGRQFSNSRSEMNVSTLELGDSALYLCASSLGLAGATDTQYFGPGTRLTVL.

The chain combines TRBV12-3 or TRBV12-4 with TRBJ1-5, with a possible D match to TRBD1 (6 bases). V was cut by 2 bases and J by 4 bases, with 6 bases left in between. This CDR3 is built from 13 residues. CDR3 loop: CASSLTGNQPQHF. The CDR3 region has the DNA TGTGCCAGCAGTTTAACAGGGAATCAGCCCCAGCATTTT.

The chain combines TRBV4-1 with TRBJ2-7; D may be TRBD2 (6 bases). This CDR3 comprises 16 residues. The ends were cut back, 1 base at V and 0 bases at J, with 13 bases in the middle. Per the germline V gene, CDR1 is MGHRA and CDR2 is YSYEKL. The CDR3 loop is CASSQGREWGSYEQYF. Here the CDR3 DNA reads TGCGCCAGCAGCCAAGGACGGGAGTGGGGCTCCTACGAGCAGTACTTC.

V and J are TRBV10-3 and TRBJ2-3; TRBD2 matches 7 bases. The CDR3 spans 16 residues. The germline V gene has CDR1 ENHRY and CDR2 SYGVKD. J was trimmed by 3 bases and V by 2 bases; bases with no gene match: 8. As DNA, the CDR3 is TGTGCCATCAGTGAGCGGGCTAGCGGTGTGACAGATACGCAGTATTTT. The encoded protein is CAISERASGVTDTQYF.

The chain is built from TRBV7-9 and TRBJ1-4, with 7 nucleotides matching TRBD1. Germline V gives CDR1 SEHNR, CDR2 FQNEAQ (reference sequence). J lost 8 bases, V lost 3 bases, and 6 bases had no gene match. The CDR3 contains 14 residues. CDR3 in amino acids: CASSFGQGEEKLFF. Here the CDR3 DNA reads TGTGCCAGCAGCTTCGGCCAGGGGGAGGAAAAACTGTTTTTT.

This sequence joins TRBV7-2 and TRBJ2-1; D might be TRBD2 (6 bases). Trimming removed 1 base at V and 4 bases at J, with 11 bases between. The CDR3 runs 15 residues. Germline-derived CDR1 and CDR2 are SGHTA and FQGNSA. The DNA of the CDR3 is TGTGCCAGCAGCTTAGAGGCGGGACCGTACAATGAGCAGTTCTTC. Its protein is CASSLEAGPYNEQFF.

This sequence joins TRBV12-2 and TRBJ1-2. TRBV12-2 is a known pseudogene. The CDR3 consists of 14 residues. Here the CDR3 reads CASRLLQRAYGYTF. The CDR3 DNA reads as TGTGCAAGTCGCTTGCTCCAGAGGGCCTATGGCTACACCTTC.

The chain carries TRBV19 and TRBJ2-5, with a weak D call TRBD1 (5 bases). V dropped 1 base and J dropped 5 bases, with 23 bases sitting between them. The CDR3 is 18 amino acids. Germline V gene sequence: CDR1 LNHDA, CDR2 SQIVND (reference sequence). CDR3 protein: CASSIVRVVRSSTETQYF. CDR3 nucleotide sequence: TGTGCCAGTAGTATAGTCAGGGTTGTCCGTAGTAGTACGGAGACCCAGTACTTC.

The chain recombines TRBV19 with TRBJ2-7, with 7 bases matching TRBD1. This CDR3 region has 15 residues. In germline, CDR1 is LNHDA, CDR2 SQIVND (reference sequence). Germline trimming cut 5 bases from V and 2 bases from J; bases unmatched to any gene: 9. The CDR3 reads CASSGRTGFTYEQYF. Here the CDR3 DNA reads TGTGCCAGTAGTGGACGGACAGGTTTTACCTACGAGCAGTACTTC.

DNA of the CDR3: TGTGCCTGGAGTGGCAGGGGGCTTGGCTACACCTTC. Its protein product is CAWSGRGLGYTF. This rearrangement joins TRBV30 to TRBJ1-2; 8 bases align to TRBD1. V trimming: 1 base; J trimming: 7 bases; junction bases outside the gene matches: 2. The CDR3 extends over 12 amino acids. From germline, CDR1 is GTSNPN and CDR2 SVGIG (reference sequence).

The chain combines TRBV4-2 with TRBJ2-1, with 11 bases that match TRBD2. Germline V gene data show CDR1 as LGHNA and CDR2 as YNFKEQ. This CDR3 contains 16 residues. V shed 4 bases, J shed 2 bases, and the junction held 4 bases outside the gene matches. The CDR3 spells CASSRVSGGAYNEQFF. CDR3 bases: TGTGCCAGCAGCCGCGTTAGCGGGGGGGCCTACAATGAGCAGTTCTTC.

The chain is built from TRBV3-1 (or the pseudogene TRBV3-2) and TRBJ1-2, with D maybe TRBD1 (5 bases). This CDR3 comprises 14 residues. CDR1 and CDR2 from the germline V gene are LGHDT and YNNKEL (reference sequence). V lost 0 bases to trimming and J lost 6 bases, with 11 bases between them. As DNA, the CDR3 is TGTGCCAGCAGCCAAGAGGGGGGGAGGGATGGCTACACCTTC. Translating gives CASSQEGGRDGYTF.

The chain recombines TRBV29-1 with TRBJ2-7; D call uncertain. Trimming shortened V by 6 bases and J by 2 bases, and 17 bases separated the two germline ends. From germline, CDR1 is SQVTM and CDR2 ANQGSEA. The CDR3 sequence is 14 residues long. This chain's CDR3 is CSVGESTRAYEQYF. DNA for the CDR3: TGCAGCGTCGGAGAAAGTACCAGAGCCTACGAGCAGTACTTC.